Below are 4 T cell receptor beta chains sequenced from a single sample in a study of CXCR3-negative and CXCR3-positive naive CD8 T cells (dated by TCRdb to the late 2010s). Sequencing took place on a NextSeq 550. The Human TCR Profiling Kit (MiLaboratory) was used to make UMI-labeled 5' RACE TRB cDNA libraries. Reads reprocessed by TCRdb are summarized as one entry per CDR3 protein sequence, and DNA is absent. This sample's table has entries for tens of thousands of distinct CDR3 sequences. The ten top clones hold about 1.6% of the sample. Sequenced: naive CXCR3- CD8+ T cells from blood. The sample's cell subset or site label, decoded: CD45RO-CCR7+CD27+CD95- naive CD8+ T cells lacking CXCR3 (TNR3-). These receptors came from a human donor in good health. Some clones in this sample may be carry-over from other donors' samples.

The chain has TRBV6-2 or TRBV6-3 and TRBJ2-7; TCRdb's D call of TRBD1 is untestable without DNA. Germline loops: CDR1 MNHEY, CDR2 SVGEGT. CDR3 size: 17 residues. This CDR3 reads CASSYGGGQENFYEQYF.

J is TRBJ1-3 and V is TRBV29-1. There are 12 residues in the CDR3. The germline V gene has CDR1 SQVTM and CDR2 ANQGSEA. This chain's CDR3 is CSVVAPGNTIYF.

The CDR3 loop is CSVEDFSGQLYGYTF. V usage is TRBV29-1 and J usage is TRBJ1-2; the D call of TRBD1 rests on TCRdb alone, since no DNA is present to check it. Germline CDR1 SQVTM, CDR2 ANQGSEA. The CDR3 runs 15 residues.

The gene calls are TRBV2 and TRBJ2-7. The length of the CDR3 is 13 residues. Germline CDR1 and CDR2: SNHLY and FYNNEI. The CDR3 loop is CASRRTASYEQYF.